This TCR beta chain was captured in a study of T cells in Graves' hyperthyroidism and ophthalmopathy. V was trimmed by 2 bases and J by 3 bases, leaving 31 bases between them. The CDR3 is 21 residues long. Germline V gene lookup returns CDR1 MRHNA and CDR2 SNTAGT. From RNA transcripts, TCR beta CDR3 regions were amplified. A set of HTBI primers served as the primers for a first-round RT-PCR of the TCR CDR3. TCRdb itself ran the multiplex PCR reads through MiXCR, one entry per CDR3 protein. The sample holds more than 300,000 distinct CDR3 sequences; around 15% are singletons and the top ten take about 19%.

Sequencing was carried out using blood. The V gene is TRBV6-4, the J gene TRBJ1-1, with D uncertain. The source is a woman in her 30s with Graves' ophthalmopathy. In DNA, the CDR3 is TGTGCCAGCAGTGACCCCTGGTTGTCCCATCCACTAACCTTTAGGGACACTGAAGCTTTCTTT. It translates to CASSDPWLSHPLTFRDTEAFF.